What follows is one T cell receptor beta chain and its context. From blood CD8+ and CD4+ T cells, TCR beta sequences were generated. The TEMRA cells underwent FACS enrichment, while the CD8+ and CD4+ T cells underwent negative isolation. This record comes from a study of CD8 T cells in Susac syndrome. Germline-derived CDR1 and CDR2 are MNHEY and SMNVEV (reference sequence). V was pared by 5 bases and J by 10 bases, with 24 bases between. CDR3 length equals 17 residues. The authors reverse transcribed roughly 0.5 to 1 ug RNA with random hexamers. immunoSEQ multiplex PCR amplified TCR beta CDR3 across 54 Vbeta, 13 Jbeta. From the immunoSEQ multiplex PCR reads, TCRdb called clonotypes with MiXCR, one entry per CDR3 protein. The sample lists about 150,000 distinct CDR3 sequences, over 95% occurring once.

The TCR was taken from a human donor with multiple sclerosis. The V and J genes are TRBV27 and TRBJ1-6, with a weak D call TRBD1 (6 bases). The sample was CD8+ T cells from PBMCs. CDR3 sequence (DNA): TGTGCCAGCAGTACCCCGTCGGGGAGGGGGTTCTACTCACCCCTCCACTTT. Protein sequence: CASSTPSGRGFYSPLHF.